The sequence of this TCR beta chain was determined in a study of HIV-infected patients and healthy controls. Germline CDR1 and CDR2: SEHNR and FQNEAQ (reference sequence). The CDR3 is 15 residues long. Germline trimming cut 6 bases from V and 2 bases from J; bases unmatched to any gene: 5. This clonotype was counted only a few times. Alpha and beta constant-region primers primed reverse transcription of about 470 ng RNA. Separate chain-specific third strand synthesis with multiplexing indices produced the alpha and beta libraries. Each CDR3 protein gets one entry after TCRdb re-called the 5' RACE reads with MiXCR. The sample yields roughly 25,000 distinct CDR3 sequences, roughly 8.7% seen once. All unsorted peripheral T cells were captured because whole blood was used without fractionation.

This sequence joins TRBV7-9 and TRBJ1-4; 8 bases fit TRBD1. The clonotype comes from an adult in good health. What was sequenced was blood. CDR3 sequence reads: CASRTGESTNEKLFF. The CDR3 nucleotides read TGTGCCAGCAGGACAGGGGAATCGACTAATGAAAAACTGTTTTTT.